Given below is one T cell receptor (beta chain) in context. Which antigen it targets is not known. No quality values exist for individual bases; no much larger clone is one base distant. The source of the sample is a study of T cell responses to AZD1222 COVID-19 vaccine (dated by TCRdb to 2020 to 2023). Notes on the research overall: AZD1222 recipients given second doses at about 4 weeks or at about 12 weeks were pooled, since spike-specific TCR depth and breadth were not found to differ between the two schedules. TCR sequencing was performed for fewer than 250 trial participants, of whom around 210 were given two doses of AZD1222 and 26 were given two doses of MenACWY control vaccine. Trial participants were enrolled by age into subgroups of 18-55, 56-69 and 70-plus years, and about 150, 27 and 61 TCR-sequenced participants, respectively, were included in these subgroups. Findings and caveats that apply to the study as a whole: The whole spike protein was spanned by vaccine-associated CD4 TCRs, and dominant responses were seen in regions 160-218 and 743-854. Conclusions about previously exposed vaccinees are limited, since just a handful of AZD1222 recipients were seropositive for SARS-CoV-2 at baseline. Reportedly, close to half of the unique spike-specific TCRs recognized epitopes lying outside the regions that are mutated in the B.1.351 and B.1.1.7 variants. After two AZD1222 doses, both the breadth and the depth of spike-specific TCRs were significantly higher than at day 0 and than in MenACWY recipients. In the small 56-69-year group, the increase in depth fell short of significance, most likely because of low power. Because no samples from the day 14 peak response were available, repertoires could be characterized only after the peak T cell response. Participants were mostly white British and included more females than males, and it was suggested by the authors that clonal diversity may have been underestimated.

The CDR3 regions of human TCRbeta chains were analyzed by immunosequencing. Processing in the source paper ran as follows. Repertoire TCRs were checked for matches against a reference library of SARS-CoV-2-specific TCRs that had been generated using the MIRA antigen-specificity platform. Breadth was defined as the fraction of unique TCRs that were SARS-CoV-2-associated, and depth was defined as the fraction of total T cells that were SARS-CoV-2-associated. Using the MIRA data, every spike-specific TCR was mapped to the spike region that the TCR reacted to and assigned to either a CD4 or a CD8 class. Log10-transformed breadth and depth values were compared by one-way ANOVA with Sidak's multiple comparisons tests. TCRdb's version of the immuneACCESS table is confined to in-frame rearrangements and falls short of the full clone set. An unresolved V gene accounts for under half of the shortfall where checked; the remainder is of unknown origin. Clonal size and the V and J genes are those of that table, whereas D and trimming came from the DNA. The sample table contains roughly 78,000 clones; only one count was recorded for roughly 82% of them. In total, the top ten clones hold approximately 2.9% of the sample.

Ends trimmed: V by 9 bases, J by 1 base; bases unmatched to a gene: 13. CDR1 and CDR2, per the germline V gene (reference sequence), are LNHDA and SQIVND. The CDR3 has 17 amino acids, counting the end cysteine and phenylalanine. Only CDR3 DNA is held: 51 bases, read in frame from base 1. The time point label here, explained by the study, means: baseline before first vaccination. Samples from vaccinated people were obtained from the UK trials COV001 and COV002, which included a single-blind randomized controlled phase 2/3 trial of AZD1222 (ChAdOx1 nCoV-19) in healthy adults. For TCRbeta chain sequencing, PBMC samples from trial participants were taken at day 0 and at day 28 after the second dose.

This material consisted of peripheral blood, taken on day 0 of AZD1222 vaccination. This sequence originates from an adult in good health. The V and J genes are TRBV19 and TRBJ2-1, and TRBD2 aligns with 9 junction nucleotides. In nucleotide form, the sequence is TGTGCCAGCCACGGAGGTAGCGGGAGTGGTTCCTACAATGAGCAGTTCTTC. Translated, it reads CASHGGSGSGSYNEQFF.